Below are 25 T cell receptor beta chains sequenced from a single sample in a study of T cell responses to AZD1222 COVID-19 vaccine. Generated by immunoSEQ multiplex PCR, the TCRdb table keeps only in-frame clones and is missing some. The repertoire includes over 100,000 clones, more than 85% of them detected once, and 2.4% sits in the top ten. Material: peripheral blood, obtained on day 0 of AZD1222 vaccination. The origin of the receptors is an adult in good health.

V is TRBV28 and J is TRBJ1-3; D is uncertain. The CDR3 runs 15 residues. Germline CDR1 reads MDHEN; CDR2 reads SYDVKM. V lost 2 bases and J lost 4, with 12 bases in between. The CDR3 sequence is CASSLPYRLGNTIYF. The CDR3 nucleotides read TGTGCCAGCAGTTTACCGTACCGATTAGGAAACACCATATATTTT.

This clone showed up just once. The chain combines TRBV28 with TRBJ1-2; D perhaps matches TRBD1 (6 bases). CDR1 is MDHEN and CDR2 is SYDVKM in the germline V gene. This CDR3 has 15 amino acids. V was cut by 2 bases and J by 6 bases, with 16 bases left in between. This CDR3 reads CASSLPGSQGHGYTF. CDR3 nucleotides: TGTGCCAGCAGTTTACCGGGTAGCCAGGGGCATGGCTACACCTTC.

This clone has a handful of counts. This sequence joins TRBV15 and TRBJ1-4, with a tentative D call TRBD1 (6 bases). Germline-derived CDR1 and CDR2 are LNHNV and YYDKDF (reference sequence). V was clipped by 0 bases and J by 8 bases, with 13 bases between them. The CDR3 is made up of 15 amino acids. CDR3 DNA sequence: TGTGCCACCAGCAGAGATGGGGGCCCTGCAGAAAAACTGTTTTTT. It codes for CATSRDGGPAEKLFF. The variable domain in full, completed from reference TRBV15 and TRBJ1-4, reads DAMVIQNPRYQVTQFGKPVTLSCSQTLNHNVMYWYQQKSSQAPKLLFHYYDKDFNNEADTPDNFQSRRPNTSFCFLDIRSPGLGDTAMYLCATSRDGGPAEKLFFGSGTQLSVL.

V gene TRBV5-1 combines with J gene TRBJ1-2; a weak D match, TRBD1 (6 bases). The CDR3 runs to 13 residues. In germline, CDR1 is SGHRS, CDR2 YFSETQ. Trimming removed 1 base at V and 6 bases at J, with 10 bases between. CDR3 loop: CASSLRGANGYTF. The CDR3 DNA reads TGCGCCAGCAGCTTGCGGGGGGCTAATGGCTACACCTTC.

The chain carries TRBV7-9 and TRBJ1-2; 8 bases map to TRBD1. CDR3 length: 13 residues. V gave up 3 bases and J gave up 7 bases; unmatched junction bases: 4. Germline V gene sequence: CDR1 SEHNR, CDR2 FQNEAQ (reference sequence). The CDR3, as DNA: TGTGCCAGCAGCTTGGACAGGGCGGTTGGCTACACCTTC. It encodes CASSLDRAVGYTF.

V usage is TRBV19 and J usage is TRBJ2-3, with D possibly being TRBD2 (5 bases). Germline V gene data show CDR1 as LNHDA and CDR2 as SQIVND (reference sequence). Trimming took 0 bases from V and 7 from J, leaving 11 bases between them. The CDR3 runs to 14 residues. CDR3 DNA: TGTGCCAGTAGTATAGATCGGTCGGGGAATACGCAGTATTTT. Amino acid sequence: CASSIDRSGNTQYF. The whole variable domain, filled in from reference TRBV19 and TRBJ2-3, reads DGGITQSPKYLFRKEGQNVTLSCEQNLNHDAMYWYRQDPGQGLRLIYYSQIVNDFQKGDIAEGYSVSREKKESFPLTVTSAQKNPTAFYLCASSIDRSGNTQYFGPGTRLTVL.

The genes are TRBV5-1 and TRBJ2-2; D gene ambiguous. CDR1 and CDR2 (germline): SGHRS, YFSETQ. CDR3 length: 14 amino acids. With 0 bases removed from V and 1 base from J, the gap between germline ends came to 4 bases. CDR3 DNA: TGCGCCAGCAGCTTGGAAGGGAACACCGGGGAGCTGTTTTTT. Translated: CASSLEGNTGELFF.

V gene TRBV6-2 or TRBV6-3 combines with J gene TRBJ2-3; D unclear. CDR1 is MNHEY, CDR2 SVGEGT, per germline. V gave up 2 bases and J gave up 6 bases, with 15 bases separating them. The length of the CDR3 is 15 residues. CDR3 protein: CASSYNGPPRDTQYF. Written as DNA, the CDR3 is TGTGCCAGCAGTTACAACGGCCCCCCCAGGGATACGCAGTATTTT.

V is TRBV19 and J is TRBJ2-5; D tentatively reads TRBD1 or TRBD2 (5 bases each). The germline CDR1 and CDR2 sequences are LNHDA and SQIVND (reference sequence). The CDR3 has 17 residues. Trimming shortened V by 7 bases and J by 9 bases, and 30 bases separated the two germline ends. CDR3: CASTSLHRDPGPVAQYF. The DNA for the CDR3 is TGTGCCAGTACCTCTCTCCACCGGGACCCAGGTCCAGTGGCCCAGTACTTC. Together with reference TRBV19 and TRBJ2-5, the CDR3 gives the full variable domain: DGGITQSPKYLFRKEGQNVTLSCEQNLNHDAMYWYRQDPGQGLRLIYYSQIVNDFQKGDIAEGYSVSREKKESFPLTVTSAQKNPTAFYLCASTSLHRDPGPVAQYFGPGTRLLVL.

The chain uses TRBV28 and TRBJ1-2; no clear D. CDR1 and CDR2 from the germline V gene are MDHEN and SYDVKM. V was trimmed by 7 bases and J by 8 bases, leaving 14 bases between them. The CDR3 contains 12 residues. This CDR3 is CASTVRVGGYTF. In DNA, the CDR3 is TGTGCCAGCACGGTCCGAGTGGGCGGCTACACCTTC.

About this clone itself: At one end the junction does not follow the germline gene, possibly because of a read error. This chain links TRBV7-7 with TRBJ1-1; the D is unclear. From germline, CDR1 is SSHAT and CDR2 FNYEAQ (reference sequence). CDR3 length equals 13 residues. The CDR3 nucleotides read TGTGCTAGCAGCTTAGTGTCGGGAACTGAAGCTTTCTTT. Translation gives CASSLVSGTEAFF.

The V and J genes are TRBV18 and TRBJ1-1, with a possible D match to TRBD1 (5 bases). Germline CDR1 reads KGHSH; CDR2 reads LQKENI. This CDR3 has 11 amino acids. Trimming stripped 5 bases from V and 7 bases from J, with 8 bases between. CDR3 residues: CASSADSEAFF. The CDR3 nucleotides are TGTGCCAGCTCAGCCGACAGTGAAGCTTTCTTT. The variable domain in full, completed from reference TRBV18 and TRBJ1-1, reads NAGVMQNPRHLVRRRGQEARLRCSPMKGHSHVYWYRQLPEEGLKFMVYLQKENIIDESGMPKERFSAEFPKEGPSILRIQQVVRGDSAAYFCASSADSEAFFGQGTRLTVV.

On this clone: The same CDR3 is also encoded by other DNA sequences in this sample. V usage is TRBV7-9 and J usage is TRBJ2-2; D is possibly TRBD2 (6 bases). Deletions cut 0 bases from V and 2 bases from J, with 7 bases between. From germline, CDR1 is SEHNR and CDR2 FQNEAQ (reference sequence). This CDR3 contains 15 residues. CDR3 DNA sequence: TGTGCCAGCAGCTTAGCGGGAGGAAACACCGGGGAGCTGTTTTTT. Amino acid sequence: CASSLAGGNTGELFF.

Concerning this clone: At the DNA level, this CDR3 is encoded by other sequences in the same sample as well. Here the CDR3 DNA reads TGTGCCAGCAGTGAAAGCGGGAGGGCCTACGAGCAGTACTTC. As protein: CASSESGRAYEQYF. The chain employs TRBV6-1 and TRBJ2-7, with TRBD2 identical over 10 bases. The CDR3 spans 14 residues. V shed 2 bases, J shed 2 bases, and the junction held 0 bases outside the gene matches. Germline CDR1 MNHNS, CDR2 SASEGT.

The count of this clone is one. V and J are TRBV6-5 and TRBJ2-1; TRBD2 aligns across 13 bases. The V gene's germline CDR1 is MNHEY and CDR2 SVGAGI. The CDR3 contains 16 residues. J gave up 10 bases and V 4 bases, and 10 bases lay outside the gene matches. CDR3 nucleotides: TGTGCCAGCAGTTTCCGGACTAGCGGGAGATTTAACGAGCAGTTCTTC. Its translation: CASSFRTSGRFNEQFF.

The rearrangement uses TRBV2 and TRBJ1-1; a weak D match, TRBD1 (6 bases). Germline V gives CDR1 SNHLY, CDR2 FYNNEI. The CDR3 loop spans 15 amino acids. V was cut by 3 bases and J by 14 bases, with 25 bases left in between. CDR3 sequence (DNA): TGTGCCAGCAGTGAGAGGGGGGTGCAGTCATCCTCTGCCTTCTTT. It translates to CASSERGVQSSSAFF.

The CDR3 is CASSQGKELTSGRNTEAFF. The CDR3 DNA sequence: TGTGCCAGCAGCCAGGGTAAGGAACTTACTTCGGGGAGGAACACTGAAGCTTTCTTT. This chain joins TRBV4-2 and TRBJ1-1; D uncertain. Deletions cut 3 bases from V and 1 base from J, with 24 bases between. Germline-derived CDR1 and CDR2 are LGHNA and YNFKEQ. This CDR3 has 19 amino acids.

The rearrangement links TRBV2 to TRBJ2-1; 8 positions match TRBD2. CDR3 length equals 15 residues. Trimming removed 5 bases from V and 2 bases from J; junction bases left unmatched: 5. The germline CDR1 and CDR2 sequences are SNHLY and FYNNEI. Written as DNA, the CDR3 is TGTGCCAGCAGTACTAGCGGCGCGACCTACAATGAGCAGTTCTTC. Translated, it gives CASSTSGATYNEQFF.

J is TRBJ1-6 and V is TRBV9; D gene uncertain. The CDR3 has 16 amino acids. The V gene's germline CDR1 is SGDLS and CDR2 YYNGEE. Trimming stripped 0 bases from V and 2 bases from J, with 9 bases between. Written as DNA, the CDR3 is TGTGCCAGCAGCGTAGACCCGCAAACCTATAATTCACCCCTCCACTTT. Protein: CASSVDPQTYNSPLHF.

J is TRBJ1-2 and V is TRBV20-1; tentatively, D is TRBD1 (5 bases). The CDR3 consists of 12 residues. CDR1 and CDR2 from the germline V gene are DFQATT and SNEGSKA (reference sequence). Deletions cut 3 bases from V and 7 bases from J, with 12 bases between. CDR3 nucleotides: TGCAGTGCTAGTTGGGACTCCGGTGGCTACACCTTC. Translating it yields CSASWDSGGYTF.

The J gene is TRBJ1-4, the V gene TRBV3-1 (or the pseudogene TRBV3-2), with TRBD1 matching over 10 bases. This CDR3 has 16 residues. V lost 4 bases and J lost 6; bases outside the gene matches: 8. Germline values: CDR1 LGHDT, CDR2 YNNKEL (reference sequence). The CDR3 DNA sequence: TGTGCCAGCAGCCGCCTGGGACAGGGGTGGGATGAAAAACTGTTTTTT. It encodes CASSRLGQGWDEKLFF.

The gene calls are TRBV7-6 and TRBJ2-5; TRBD2 might be the D (6 bases). Germline V lookup: CDR1 SGHVS, CDR2 FNYEAQ. V dropped 5 bases and J dropped 5 bases, with 18 bases sitting between them. The CDR3 has 15 residues. The CDR3 nucleotides read TGTGCCAGCAGCCCACCGACTAGTCGCGGGGAGACCCAGTACTTC. This gives the protein CASSPPTSRGETQYF.

The chain employs TRBV23-1 and TRBJ1-2; TRBD1 might be the D (5 bases). TRBV23-1 is identified as an open reading frame with a role that is uncertain. With 2 bases removed from V and 4 bases from J, the gap between germline ends came to 14 bases. The CDR3 is made up of 15 amino acids. CDR3 sequence reads: CASSQTGLPGYGYTF. The CDR3, as DNA: TGCGCCAGCAGTCAAACGGGACTCCCGGGCTATGGCTACACCTTC.

The CDR3: CASGFQGKAEAFF. CDR3 sequence (DNA): TGTGCTAGTGGTTTCCAGGGGAAGGCAGAAGCTTTCTTT. V gene TRBV12-5 combines with J gene TRBJ1-1; D possibly corresponds to TRBD1 (6 bases). The CDR3 consists of 13 residues. Per the germline V gene, CDR1 is LGHNT and CDR2 is FRNRAP. Trimming cost V 3 bases and J 8 bases, with 13 bases left between them.

The gene calls are TRBV11-2 and TRBJ1-1, with a weak D call TRBD1 (5 bases). CDR1 is SGHAT and CDR2 is FQNNGV in the germline V gene. The CDR3 is 15 amino acids. Trimming shortened V by 1 base and J by 0 bases, and 9 bases separated the two germline ends. CDR3 in DNA: TGTGCCAGCAGCTTAGTGCAGGGCTTGAACACTGAAGCTTTCTTT. Encoded protein: CASSLVQGLNTEAFF.